The clone carrying this T cell receptor (beta chain) turned up a few times. The antigen remains unidentified. The sample belongs to a study of beta chain features in type 1 diabetes. The study, taken as a whole, reports: A greater similarity of naive, central memory and Treg TCRB repertoires was seen among patients than among healthy donors. There was no resolution here of whether HLA type influences TCRB rearrangement. Junctions at VDJ sites from type 1 diabetes patients had fewer insertions and more deletions.

Expressed TCRB transcripts were sequenced after all isolated RNA was converted to cDNA. Using immunoSEQ multiplex PCR, the repertoire was profiled, and TCRdb retains in-frame clones only, with some absent. The table records 110,000 or so clones, approximately 39% of them present only once. The CDR3 covers 12 residues. J gave up 1 base and V 8 bases, and 4 bases lay outside the gene matches. Germline-derived CDR1 and CDR2 are SQVTM and ANQGSEA. This receptor was obtained from a woman younger than 30 in good health. The chain recombines TRBV29-1 with TRBJ2-5, with 7 bases fitting TRBD1. The sample was stem cell memory CD4+ T cells from blood. CDR3 bases: TGCAGCTTCGGGACAGCCCAAGAGACCCAGTACTTC. This gives the protein CSFGTAQETQYF.